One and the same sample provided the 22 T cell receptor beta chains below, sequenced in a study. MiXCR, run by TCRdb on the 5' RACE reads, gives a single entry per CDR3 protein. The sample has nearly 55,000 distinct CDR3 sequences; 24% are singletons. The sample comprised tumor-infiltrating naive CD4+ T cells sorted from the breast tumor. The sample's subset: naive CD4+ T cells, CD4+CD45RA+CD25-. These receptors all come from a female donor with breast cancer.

This CDR3 is CASSPADEQYF. The CDR3 bases are TGTGCCAGCAGTCCCGCGGACGAGCAGTACTTC. The chain uses TRBV6-6 and TRBJ2-7; D remains unclear. This CDR3 contains 11 residues. Germline V lookup: CDR1 MNHNY, CDR2 SVGAGI (reference sequence). V lost 5 bases to trimming and J lost 5 bases, with 7 bases between them.

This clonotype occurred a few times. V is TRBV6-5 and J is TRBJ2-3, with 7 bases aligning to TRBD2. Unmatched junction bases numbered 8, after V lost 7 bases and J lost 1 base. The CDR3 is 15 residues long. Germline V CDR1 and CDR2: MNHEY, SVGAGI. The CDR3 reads CASTLGAGGTDTQYF. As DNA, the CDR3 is TGTGCCAGCACCCTAGGGGCGGGGGGCACAGATACGCAGTATTTT.

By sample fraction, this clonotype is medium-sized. This CDR3 is CSALRGLTEAFF. Written as DNA, the CDR3 is TGCAGTGCTTTGAGAGGACTCACTGAAGCTTTCTTT. The chain recombines TRBV20-1 with TRBJ1-1; D is ambiguous. This CDR3 spans 12 amino acids. From germline, CDR1 is DFQATT and CDR2 SNEGSKA (reference sequence). V was shortened by 5 bases and J by 4 bases, with 11 bases between the two germline ends.

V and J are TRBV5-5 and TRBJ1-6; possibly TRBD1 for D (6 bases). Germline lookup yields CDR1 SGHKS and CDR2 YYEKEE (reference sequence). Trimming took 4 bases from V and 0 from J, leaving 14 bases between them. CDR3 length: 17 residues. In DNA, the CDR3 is TGTGCCAGCAGCGCGGACAGTGCTAGCTCCTATAATTCACCCCTCCACTTT. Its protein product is CASSADSASSYNSPLHF.

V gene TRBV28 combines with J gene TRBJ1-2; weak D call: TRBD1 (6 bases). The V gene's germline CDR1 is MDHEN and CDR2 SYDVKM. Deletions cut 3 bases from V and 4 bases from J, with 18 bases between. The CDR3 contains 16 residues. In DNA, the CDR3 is TGTGCCAGCAGTTTGACAGGAGGACCTGAAAGCTATGGCTACACCTTC. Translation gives CASSLTGGPESYGYTF.

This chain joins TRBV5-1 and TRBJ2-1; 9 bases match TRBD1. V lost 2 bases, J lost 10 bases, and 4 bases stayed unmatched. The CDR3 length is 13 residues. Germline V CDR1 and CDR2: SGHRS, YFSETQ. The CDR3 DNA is TGCGCCAGCAGCTTACAGGGGGCGCCGGAGCAGTTCTTC. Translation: CASSLQGAPEQFF.

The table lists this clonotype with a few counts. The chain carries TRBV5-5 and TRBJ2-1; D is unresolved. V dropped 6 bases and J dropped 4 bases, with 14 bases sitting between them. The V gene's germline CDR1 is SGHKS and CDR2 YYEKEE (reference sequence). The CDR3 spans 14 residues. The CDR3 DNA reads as TGTGCCAGCAAGGTTTTGTGGCGGTACAATGAGCAGTTCTTC. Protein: CASKVLWRYNEQFF.

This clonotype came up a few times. CDR3 sequence (DNA): TGCAGCGTTGTAAGGCAGCCAGGGGGTGAAGCTTTCTTT. This sequence encodes CSVVRQPGGEAFF. This sequence joins TRBV29-1 and TRBJ1-1, with 7 nucleotides matching TRBD1. The junction had 9 bases not matched to a gene; V was cut back by 4 bases and J by 7 bases. This CDR3 region has 13 residues. Germline V CDR1 and CDR2: SQVTM, ANQGSEA.

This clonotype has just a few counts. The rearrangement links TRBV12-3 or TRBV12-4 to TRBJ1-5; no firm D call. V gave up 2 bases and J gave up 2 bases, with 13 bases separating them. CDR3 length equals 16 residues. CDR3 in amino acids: CASSLMTTMGNQPQHF. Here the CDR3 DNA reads TGTGCCAGCAGTTTAATGACTACCATGGGCAATCAGCCCCAGCATTTT.

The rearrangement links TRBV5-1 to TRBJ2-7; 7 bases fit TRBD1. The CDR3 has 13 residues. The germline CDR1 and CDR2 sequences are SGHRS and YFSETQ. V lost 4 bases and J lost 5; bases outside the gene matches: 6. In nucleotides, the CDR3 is TGCGCCAGCAGCATACAACAGGGGAACGAGCAGTACTTC. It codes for CASSIQQGNEQYF.

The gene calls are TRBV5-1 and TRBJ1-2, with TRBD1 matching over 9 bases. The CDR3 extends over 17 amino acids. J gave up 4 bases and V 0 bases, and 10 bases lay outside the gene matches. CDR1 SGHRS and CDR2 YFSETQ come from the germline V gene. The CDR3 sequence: CASSLGQGVSRVYGYTF. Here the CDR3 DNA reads TGCGCCAGCAGCTTGGGACAGGGGGTATCTCGGGTCTATGGCTACACCTTC.

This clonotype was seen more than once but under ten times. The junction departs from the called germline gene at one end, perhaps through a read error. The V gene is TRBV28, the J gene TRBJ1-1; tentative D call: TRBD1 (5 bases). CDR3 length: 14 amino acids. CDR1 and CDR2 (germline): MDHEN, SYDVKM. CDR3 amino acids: CASTLGAGNTEAFF. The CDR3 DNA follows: TGTGCCAGCACTTTAGGGGCGGGGAACACTGAAGCTTTCTTT.

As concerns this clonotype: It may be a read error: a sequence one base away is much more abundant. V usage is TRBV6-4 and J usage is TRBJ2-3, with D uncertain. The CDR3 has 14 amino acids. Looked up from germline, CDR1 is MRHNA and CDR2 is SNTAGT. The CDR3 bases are TGTGCCAACAGTGTGGGCTTCGGGACAGATACGCAGTATTTT. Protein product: CANSVGFGTDTQYF.

The CDR3 loop is CASSLEGARKDTQYF. In nucleotides, the CDR3 is TGTGCCAGCAGCTTGGAGGGAGCGAGGAAAGATACGCAGTATTTT. The rearrangement joins TRBV5-4 to TRBJ2-3, with D perhaps TRBD2 (5 bases). CDR3 length: 15 residues. V was clipped by 0 bases and J by 5 bases, with 13 bases between them. Per the germline V gene, CDR1 is SGHNT and CDR2 is YYREEE (reference sequence).

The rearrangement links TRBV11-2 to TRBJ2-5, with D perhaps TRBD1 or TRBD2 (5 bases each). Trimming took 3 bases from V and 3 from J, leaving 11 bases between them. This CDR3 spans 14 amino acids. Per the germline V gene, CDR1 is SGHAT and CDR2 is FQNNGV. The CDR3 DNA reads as TGTGCCAGCAGCTTTCCAGGGACGGAAGAGACCCAGTACTTC. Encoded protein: CASSFPGTEETQYF.

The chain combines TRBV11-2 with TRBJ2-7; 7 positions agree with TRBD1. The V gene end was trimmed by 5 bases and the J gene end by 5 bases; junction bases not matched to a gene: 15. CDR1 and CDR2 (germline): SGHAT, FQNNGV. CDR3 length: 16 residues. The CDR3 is CASSLLRDSRRNEQYF. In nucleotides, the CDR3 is TGTGCCAGCAGCCTACTAAGGGACAGCCGGAGGAACGAGCAGTACTTC.

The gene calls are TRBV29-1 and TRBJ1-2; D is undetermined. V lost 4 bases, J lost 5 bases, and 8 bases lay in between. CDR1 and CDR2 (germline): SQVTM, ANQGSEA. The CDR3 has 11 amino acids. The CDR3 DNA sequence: TGCAGCGTTGGGAGGTATTATGGCTACACCTTC. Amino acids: CSVGRYYGYTF.

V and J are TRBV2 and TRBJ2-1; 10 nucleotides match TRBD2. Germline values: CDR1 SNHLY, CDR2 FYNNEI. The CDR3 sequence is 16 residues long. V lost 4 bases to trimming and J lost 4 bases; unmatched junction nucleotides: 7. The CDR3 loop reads CASSAKGLAAYNEQFF. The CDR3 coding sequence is TGTGCCAGCAGTGCCAAAGGACTAGCGGCATACAATGAGCAGTTCTTC.

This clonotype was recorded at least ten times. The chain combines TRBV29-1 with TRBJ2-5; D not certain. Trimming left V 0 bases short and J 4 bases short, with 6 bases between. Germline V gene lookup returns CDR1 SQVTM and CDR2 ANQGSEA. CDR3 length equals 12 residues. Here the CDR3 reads CSVEDVGETQYF. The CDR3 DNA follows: TGCAGCGTTGAAGATGTAGGAGAGACCCAGTACTTC.

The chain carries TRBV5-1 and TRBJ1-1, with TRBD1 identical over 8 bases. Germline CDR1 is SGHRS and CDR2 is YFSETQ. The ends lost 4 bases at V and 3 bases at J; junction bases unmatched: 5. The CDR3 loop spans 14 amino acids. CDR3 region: CASSPGQAHTEAFF. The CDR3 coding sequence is TGCGCCAGCAGCCCGGGACAGGCCCACACTGAAGCTTTCTTT.

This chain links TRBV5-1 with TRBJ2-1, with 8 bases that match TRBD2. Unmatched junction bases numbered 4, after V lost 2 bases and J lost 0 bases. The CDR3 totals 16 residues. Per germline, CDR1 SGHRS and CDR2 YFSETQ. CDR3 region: CASSLSGGSSYNEQFF. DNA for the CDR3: TGCGCCAGCAGCTTAAGCGGGGGTAGCTCCTACAATGAGCAGTTCTTC. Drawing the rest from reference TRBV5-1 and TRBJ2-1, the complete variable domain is KAGVTQTPRYLIKTRGQQVTLSCSPISGHRSVSWYQQTPGQGLQFLFEYFSETQRNKGNFPGRFSGRQFSNSRSEMNVSTLELGDSALYLCASSLSGGSSYNEQFFGPGTRLTVL.

CDR3 sequence (DNA): TGCGCCAGCAGCCAAGCCCGGGGTGAGCAGTTCTTC. This translates into CASSQARGEQFF. This chain uses TRBV4-1 with TRBJ2-1; D is perhaps TRBD2 (5 bases). The CDR3 contains 12 residues. V was clipped by 1 base and J by 9 bases, with 7 bases between them. From germline, CDR1 is MGHRA and CDR2 YSYEKL.